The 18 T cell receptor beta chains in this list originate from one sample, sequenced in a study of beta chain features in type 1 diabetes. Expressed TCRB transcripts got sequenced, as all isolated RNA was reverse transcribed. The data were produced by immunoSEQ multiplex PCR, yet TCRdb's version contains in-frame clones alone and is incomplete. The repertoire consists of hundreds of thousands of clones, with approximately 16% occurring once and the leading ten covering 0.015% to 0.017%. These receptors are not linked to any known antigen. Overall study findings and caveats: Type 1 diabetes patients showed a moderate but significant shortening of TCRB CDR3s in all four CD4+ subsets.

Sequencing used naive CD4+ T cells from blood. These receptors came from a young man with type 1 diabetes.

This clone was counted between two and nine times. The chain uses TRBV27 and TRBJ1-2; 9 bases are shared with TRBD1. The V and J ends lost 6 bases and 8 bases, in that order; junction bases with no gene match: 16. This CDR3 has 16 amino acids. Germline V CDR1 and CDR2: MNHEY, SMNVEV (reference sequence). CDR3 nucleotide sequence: TGTGCCAGCAGATTAAGACAGGGGGTTAGCTTGAGGGGCTACACCTTC. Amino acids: CASRLRQGVSLRGYTF.

CDR3 amino acids: CASSVAERSIFGTQYF. The CDR3 coding sequence is TGTGCCAGCAGCGTAGCTGAGCGGTCTATATTTGGTACGCAGTATTTT. The V and J genes are TRBV9 and TRBJ2-3; the D gene is possibly TRBD2 (5 bases). Looked up from germline, CDR1 is SGDLS and CDR2 is YYNGEE. This CDR3 spans 16 amino acids. Trimming pared 0 bases from V and 8 bases from J, leaving 19 bases between.

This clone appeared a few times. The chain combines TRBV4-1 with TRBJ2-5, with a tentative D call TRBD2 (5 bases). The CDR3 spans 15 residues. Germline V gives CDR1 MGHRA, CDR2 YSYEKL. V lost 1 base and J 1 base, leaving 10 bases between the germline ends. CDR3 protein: CASSQVEASQETQYF. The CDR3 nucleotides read TGCGCCAGCAGCCAAGTGGAGGCTAGCCAAGAGACCCAGTACTTC.

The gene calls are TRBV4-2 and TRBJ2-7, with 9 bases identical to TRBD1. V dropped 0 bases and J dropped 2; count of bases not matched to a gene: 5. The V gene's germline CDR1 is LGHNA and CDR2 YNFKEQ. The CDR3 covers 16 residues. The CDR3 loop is CASSQDRDRAPYEQYF. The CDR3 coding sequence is TGTGCCAGCAGCCAAGATCGGGACAGGGCCCCCTACGAGCAGTACTTC.

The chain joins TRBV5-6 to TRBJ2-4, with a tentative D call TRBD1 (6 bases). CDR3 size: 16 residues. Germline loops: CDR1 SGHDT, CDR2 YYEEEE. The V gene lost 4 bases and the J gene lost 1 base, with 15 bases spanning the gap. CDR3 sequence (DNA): TGTGCCAGCAGCCTGCAGGGGTTGCGGGCCAAAAACATTCAGTACTTC. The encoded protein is CASSLQGLRAKNIQYF.

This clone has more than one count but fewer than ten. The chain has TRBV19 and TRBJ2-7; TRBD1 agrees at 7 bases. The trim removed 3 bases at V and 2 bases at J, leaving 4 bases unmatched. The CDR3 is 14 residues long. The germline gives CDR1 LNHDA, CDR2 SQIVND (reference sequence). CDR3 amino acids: CASSIGTATYEQYF. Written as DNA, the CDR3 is TGTGCCAGTAGTATTGGGACAGCGACCTACGAGCAGTACTTC.

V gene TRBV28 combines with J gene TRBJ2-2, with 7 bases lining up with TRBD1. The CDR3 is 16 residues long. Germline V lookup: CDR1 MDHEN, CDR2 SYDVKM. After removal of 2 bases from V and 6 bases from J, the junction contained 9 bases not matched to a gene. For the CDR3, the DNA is TGTGCCAGCAGTTTACAGGGACAGTTTAAGGCCGGGGAGCTGTTTTTT. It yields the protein CASSLQGQFKAGELFF.

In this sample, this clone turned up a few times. CDR3 protein: CASSLGGVAGRAGNEQFF. DNA for the CDR3: TGTGCCAGCAGCTTGGGGGGCGTAGCGGGAAGGGCAGGGAATGAGCAGTTCTTC. This chain joins TRBV5-6 and TRBJ2-1; 8 bases align to TRBD2. This CDR3 spans 18 amino acids. The germline V gene encodes CDR1 SGHDT and CDR2 YYEEEE. The V segment lost 0 bases and the J segment 7 bases; nucleotides outside the gene matches: 15.

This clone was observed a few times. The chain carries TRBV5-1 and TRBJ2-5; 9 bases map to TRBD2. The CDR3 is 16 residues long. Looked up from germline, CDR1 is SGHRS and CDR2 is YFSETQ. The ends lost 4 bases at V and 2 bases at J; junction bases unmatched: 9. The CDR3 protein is CASSRYSGGRQETQYF. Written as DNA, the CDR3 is TGCGCCAGCAGCCGGTATAGCGGGGGCCGGCAAGAGACCCAGTACTTC. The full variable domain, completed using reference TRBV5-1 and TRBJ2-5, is KAGVTQTPRYLIKTRGQQVTLSCSPISGHRSVSWYQQTPGQGLQFLFEYFSETQRNKGNFPGRFSGRQFSNSRSEMNVSTLELGDSALYLCASSRYSGGRQETQYFGPGTRLLVL.

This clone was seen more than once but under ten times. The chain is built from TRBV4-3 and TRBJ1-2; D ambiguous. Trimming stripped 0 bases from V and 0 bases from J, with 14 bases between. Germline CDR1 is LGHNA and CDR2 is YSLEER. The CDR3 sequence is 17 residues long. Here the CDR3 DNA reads TGCGCCAGCAGCCAAGATAGGAGGGCGCGGGCTAACTATGGCTACACCTTC. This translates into CASSQDRRARANYGYTF.

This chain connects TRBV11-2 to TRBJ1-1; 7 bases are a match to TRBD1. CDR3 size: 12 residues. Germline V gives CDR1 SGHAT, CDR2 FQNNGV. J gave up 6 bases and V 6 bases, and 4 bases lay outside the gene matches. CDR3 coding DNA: TGTGCCAGCAGTGGGACAGTTGCTGAAGCTTTCTTT. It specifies CASSGTVAEAFF.

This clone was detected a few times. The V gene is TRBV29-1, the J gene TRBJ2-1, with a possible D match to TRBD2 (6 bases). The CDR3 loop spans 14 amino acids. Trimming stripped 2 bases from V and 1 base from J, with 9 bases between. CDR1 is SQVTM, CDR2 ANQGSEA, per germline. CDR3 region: CSVERRESYNEQFF. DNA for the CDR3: TGCAGCGTTGAAAGGAGGGAGTCCTACAATGAGCAGTTCTTC.

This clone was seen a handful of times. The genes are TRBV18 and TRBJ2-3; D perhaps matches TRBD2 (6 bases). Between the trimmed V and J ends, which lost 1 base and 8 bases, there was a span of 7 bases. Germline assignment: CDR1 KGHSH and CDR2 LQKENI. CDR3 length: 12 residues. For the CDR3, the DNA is TGTGCCAGCTCACCACGGGAGGCTACGCAGTATTTT. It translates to CASSPREATQYF. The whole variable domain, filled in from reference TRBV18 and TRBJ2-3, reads NAGVMQNPRHLVRRRGQEARLRCSPMKGHSHVYWYRQLPEEGLKFMVYLQKENIIDESGMPKERFSAEFPKEGPSILRIQQVVRGDSAAYFCASSPREATQYFGPGTRLTVL.

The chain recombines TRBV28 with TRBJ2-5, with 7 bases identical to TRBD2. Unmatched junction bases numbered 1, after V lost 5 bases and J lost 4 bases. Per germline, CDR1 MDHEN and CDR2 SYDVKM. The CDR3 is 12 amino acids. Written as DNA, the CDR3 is TGTGCCAGCAGTGGGGGGGGAGAGACCCAGTACTTC. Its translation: CASSGGGETQYF.

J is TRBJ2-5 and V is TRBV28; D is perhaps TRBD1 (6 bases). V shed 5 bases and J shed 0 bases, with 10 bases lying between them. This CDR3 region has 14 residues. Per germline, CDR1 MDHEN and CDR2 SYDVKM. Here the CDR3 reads CASSQGQYQETQYF. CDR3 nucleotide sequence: TGTGCCAGCAGTCAAGGACAGTACCAAGAGACCCAGTACTTC.

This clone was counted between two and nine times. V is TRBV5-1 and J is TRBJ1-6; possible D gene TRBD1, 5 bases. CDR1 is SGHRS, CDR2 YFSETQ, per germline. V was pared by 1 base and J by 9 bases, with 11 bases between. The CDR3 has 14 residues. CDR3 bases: TGCGCCAGCAGCTTGCAGGGAATCCCTTCACCCCTCCACTTT. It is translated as CASSLQGIPSPLHF.

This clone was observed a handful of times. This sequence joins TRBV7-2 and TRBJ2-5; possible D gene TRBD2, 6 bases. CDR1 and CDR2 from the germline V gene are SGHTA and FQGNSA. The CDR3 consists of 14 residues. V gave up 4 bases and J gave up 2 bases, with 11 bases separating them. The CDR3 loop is CASSSMGGQETQYF. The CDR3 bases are TGTGCCAGCAGCTCGATGGGGGGACAAGAGACCCAGTACTTC.

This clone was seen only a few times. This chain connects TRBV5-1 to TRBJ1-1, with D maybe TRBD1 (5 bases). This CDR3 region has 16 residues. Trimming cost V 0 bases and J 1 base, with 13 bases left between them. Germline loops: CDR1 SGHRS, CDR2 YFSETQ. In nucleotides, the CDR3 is TGCGCCAGCAGCTTGGGAGGAGGAGGGACGAACACTGAAGCTTTCTTT. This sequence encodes CASSLGGGGTNTEAFF.